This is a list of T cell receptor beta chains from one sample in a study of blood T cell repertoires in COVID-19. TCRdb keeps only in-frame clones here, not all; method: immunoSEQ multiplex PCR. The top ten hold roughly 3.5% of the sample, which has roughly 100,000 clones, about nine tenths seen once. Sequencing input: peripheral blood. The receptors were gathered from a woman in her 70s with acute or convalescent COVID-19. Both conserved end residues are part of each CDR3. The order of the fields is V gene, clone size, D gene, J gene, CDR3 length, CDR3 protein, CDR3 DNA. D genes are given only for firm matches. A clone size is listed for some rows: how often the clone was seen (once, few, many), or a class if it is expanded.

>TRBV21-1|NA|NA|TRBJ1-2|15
CASRHREGVAGGYTF
TGTGCCAGCAGACACAGGGAAGGGGTCGCGGGTGGCTACACCTTC
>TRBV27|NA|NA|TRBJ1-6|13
CASSLGRNSPLHF
TGTGCCAGCAGTTTAGGCAGGAATTCACCCCTCCACTTT
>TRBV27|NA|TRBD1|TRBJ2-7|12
CASSGQGYEQYF
TGTGCCAGCAGTGGACAGGGCTACGAGCAGTACTTC
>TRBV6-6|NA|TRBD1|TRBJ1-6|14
CASSSGTGGRSLHF
TGTGCCAGCAGCTCCGGGACAGGGGGCAGATCCCTCCACTTT
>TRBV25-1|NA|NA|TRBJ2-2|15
CASSESRGSPGELFF
TGTGCCAGCAGTGAATCCAGGGGAAGCCCCGGGGAGCTGTTTTTT
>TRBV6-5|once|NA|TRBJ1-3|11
CASSFMNTIYF
TGTGCCAGCAGTTTTATGAACACCATATATTTT
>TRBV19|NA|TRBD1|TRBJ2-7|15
CASSIGDRVNYEQYF
TGTGCCAGTAGTATCGGGGACAGAGTAAACTACGAGCAGTACTTC
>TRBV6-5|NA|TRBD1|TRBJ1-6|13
CASRDRGLSPLHF
TGTGCCAGCAGGGACAGGGGCTTATCACCCCTCCACTTT
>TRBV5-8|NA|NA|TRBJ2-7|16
CASSFFQGITPYEQYF
TGTGCCAGCAGCTTTTTTCAGGGGATAACCCCCTACGAGCAGTACTTC
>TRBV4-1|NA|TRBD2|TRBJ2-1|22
CASSQDGSGLASIGPNTNEQFF
TGCGCCAGCAGCCAAGATGGGTCCGGACTAGCGTCAATTGGTCCTAATACCAATGAGCAGTTCTTC
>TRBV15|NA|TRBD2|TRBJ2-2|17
CATSRGGSGTNTGELFF
TGTGCCACCAGCAGAGGAGGGAGCGGGACTAACACCGGGGAGCTGTTTTTT
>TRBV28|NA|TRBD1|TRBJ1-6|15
CATAPEDRGNSPLHF
TGTGCCACCGCACCAGAAGACAGGGGAAATTCACCCCTCCACTTT
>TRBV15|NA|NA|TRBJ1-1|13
CATSRGQDTEAFF
TGTGCCACCAGCAGAGGACAGGACACTGAAGCTTTCTTT
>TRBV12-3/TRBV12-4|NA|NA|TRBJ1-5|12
CASSFLRGPQHF
TGTGCCAGCAGTTTTTTGCGGGGACCCCAGCATTTT
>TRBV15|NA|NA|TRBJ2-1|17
CATSSPLGVSSYNEQFF
TGTGCCACCAGCAGTCCTCTGGGCGTGAGCTCCTACAATGAGCAGTTCTTC
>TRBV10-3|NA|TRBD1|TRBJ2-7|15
CATKGGTGVVYEQYF
TGTGCCACCAAGGGCGGGACAGGGGTCGTCTACGAGCAGTACTTC
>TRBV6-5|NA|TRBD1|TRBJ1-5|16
CASSSLTGGRSQPQHF
TGTGCCAGCAGTTCCCTAACAGGGGGGCGGTCTCAGCCCCAGCATTTT
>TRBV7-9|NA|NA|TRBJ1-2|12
CASSLADSSYTF
TGTGCCAGCAGCTTAGCGGACAGCTCCTACACCTTC
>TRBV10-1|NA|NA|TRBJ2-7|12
CASSESISEQYF
TGCGCCAGCAGTGAGTCTATCAGCGAGCAGTACTTC
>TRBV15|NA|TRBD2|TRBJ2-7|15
CATSRKRDASDEQYF
TGTGCCACCAGCAGGAAGCGGGACGCCTCCGACGAGCAGTACTTC